This TCR beta chain was recorded in a study of blood T cell repertoires in COVID-19. Turning to the study itself: The United States, Italy and Spain provided the acute and convalescent COVID-19 samples. T cells, B-cell-depleted T cells, or PBMCs provided the cDNA or gDNA that served as material.

This clone has more than one count but fewer than ten. Original processing notes: Scientists estimated how many nucleated cells there were by amplifying reference gene primers. Clones were read by immunoSEQ multiplex PCR, and TCRdb kept only the in-frame ones, dropping some. The V and J calls and clone size were taken over from that table, and D and trimming were inferred from the DNA. The table has tens of thousands of clones, around 87% seen once. The sample was peripheral blood. The source of this sequence is a man in his 60s with active or convalescent COVID-19.

The chain's CDR3 is CASSLDFGTGYGYTF. CDR3 nucleotides: TGTGCCAGCAGCTTAGATTTCGGGACAGGATATGGCTACACCTTC. The chain links TRBV7-8 to TRBJ1-2; 8 nucleotides agree with TRBD1. This CDR3 is built from 15 residues. The ends lost 1 base at V and 5 bases at J; junction bases unmatched: 6. Germline CDR1 reads SGHVS; CDR2 reads FQNEAQ.